Following are 31 T cell receptor beta chains from one sample sequenced in a study of blood T cell repertoires in COVID-19. Clones were read by immunoSEQ multiplex PCR, and TCRdb kept only the in-frame ones, dropping some. The sample shows about 350,000 clones, roughly nine tenths of them seen only once. The sequenced material came from PBMCs or T cells enriched from blood (not recorded which). These receptor sequences come from a woman younger than 45 who had recovered from COVID-19.

This chain uses TRBV11-2 with TRBJ2-7; no clear D gene. V was clipped by 3 bases and J by 6 bases, with 3 bases between them. From germline, CDR1 is SGHAT and CDR2 FQNNGV. This CDR3 has 10 residues. The CDR3 DNA reads as TGTGCCAGCAGCTTCTCCGAGCAGTACTTC. Translated, it gives CASSFSEQYF.

Only one count was recorded for this clone. The rearrangement links TRBV4-2 to TRBJ2-3; TRBD2 is a possible D gene (5 bases). Germline CDR1 and CDR2: LGHNA and YNFKEQ. The V gene lost 2 bases and the J gene lost 5 bases, with 11 bases spanning the gap. The CDR3 loop spans 14 amino acids. The DNA of the CDR3 is TGTGCCAGCAGCCAATTGATCAGCGGAGATACGCAGTATTTT. Protein product: CASSQLISGDTQYF.

This chain connects TRBV9 to TRBJ2-2; 9 nucleotides line up with TRBD1. V lost 0 bases to trimming and J lost 6 bases; unmatched junction nucleotides: 0. The CDR3 contains 14 residues. Germline lookup yields CDR1 SGDLS and CDR2 YYNGEE. The CDR3 region is CASSVGQGAGELFF. In DNA, the CDR3 is TGTGCCAGCAGCGTAGGACAGGGGGCCGGGGAGCTGTTTTTT.

The V call is TRBV3-1 (or the pseudogene TRBV3-2), the J call TRBJ1-1; the D gene is possibly TRBD1 (5 bases). Looked up from germline, CDR1 is LGHDT and CDR2 is YNNKEL (reference sequence). This CDR3 is built from 12 residues. V dropped 7 bases and J dropped 5 bases, with 11 bases sitting between them. The DNA of the CDR3 is TGTGCCAGCACTCGGGGGGGGACTGAAGCTTTCTTT. This sequence encodes CASTRGGTEAFF.

The CDR3 DNA is TGCGCCAGCAGCGCGGGACAGTTTGAAAAACTGTTTTTT. Protein sequence: CASSAGQFEKLFF. This chain connects TRBV10-2 to TRBJ1-4; TRBD1 matches 7 bases. Per the germline V gene, CDR1 is WSHSY and CDR2 is SAAADI. After removal of 6 bases from V and 7 bases from J, the junction contained 5 bases not matched to a gene. CDR3 size: 13 residues.

This chain joins TRBV10-3 and TRBJ2-7; a possible D gene is TRBD2 (6 bases). This CDR3 contains 13 residues. Per the germline V gene, CDR1 is ENHRY and CDR2 is SYGVKD. The V and J ends lost 7 bases and 3 bases respectively, with 13 bases between them. The CDR3 loop reads CAITSGTVYEQYF. In nucleotides, the CDR3 is TGTGCCATCACCTCCGGGACTGTCTACGAGCAGTACTTC.

The J gene is TRBJ2-7, the V gene TRBV6-5; possible D gene TRBD2, 6 bases. Germline V lookup: CDR1 MNHEY, CDR2 SVGAGI. The CDR3 totals 14 residues. V dropped 2 bases and J dropped 0 bases, with 8 bases sitting between them. The CDR3 loop is CASSYDGSSYEQYF. In nucleotides, the CDR3 is TGTGCCAGCAGTTACGACGGGAGCTCCTACGAGCAGTACTTC.

J is TRBJ2-7 and V is TRBV2; D unclear. V was trimmed by 7 bases and J by 6 bases, leaving 16 bases between them. The CDR3 totals 13 residues. Germline lookup yields CDR1 SNHLY and CDR2 FYNNEI. The CDR3 bases are TGTGCCAGCAACGCACAAGCAACGGGCGAGCAGTACTTC. Translating it yields CASNAQATGEQYF.

The chain is built from TRBV19 and TRBJ1-1, with D maybe TRBD1 (5 bases). CDR1 is LNHDA, CDR2 SQIVND, per germline (reference sequence). V was pared by 3 bases and J by 4 bases, with 12 bases between. The CDR3 has 14 amino acids. As DNA, the CDR3 is TGTGCCAGTAGTATGGGCGGGGCGGGCACTGAAGCTTTCTTT. This encodes CASSMGGAGTEAFF. Based on the CDR3 plus reference TRBV19 and TRBJ1-1, the full variable domain is DGGITQSPKYLFRKEGQNVTLSCEQNLNHDAMYWYRQDPGQGLRLIYYSQIVNDFQKGDIAEGYSVSREKKESFPLTVTSAQKNPTAFYLCASSMGGAGTEAFFGQGTRLTVV.

This rearrangement joins TRBV7-6 to TRBJ1-3; no firm D call. CDR3 size: 16 residues. Germline CDR1 is SGHVS and CDR2 is FNYEAQ. V lost 1 base and J 0 bases, leaving 10 bases between the germline ends. This chain's CDR3 is CASSLGGPLSGNTIYF. In DNA form, the CDR3 reads TGTGCCAGCAGCTTAGGCGGGCCTCTCTCTGGAAACACCATATATTTT.

The chain combines TRBV3-1 (or the pseudogene TRBV3-2) with TRBJ1-3; D remains unclear. The CDR3 contains 16 residues. Per germline, CDR1 LGHDT and CDR2 YNNKEL (reference sequence). V lost 1 base and J 2 bases, leaving 12 bases between the germline ends. As DNA, the CDR3 is TGTGCCAGCAGCCAAGGGCCCCTTGCACCTGGAAACACCATATATTTT. Its translation: CASSQGPLAPGNTIYF.

On this clone itself: This CDR3 is also generated by other DNA sequences in the sample. CDR3 nucleotide sequence: TGTGCCAGCAGCCCGGACAGTAACTATGGCTACACCTTC. This encodes CASSPDSNYGYTF. J is TRBJ1-2 and V is TRBV2, with a weak D call TRBD1 (6 bases). V lost 6 bases and J 1 base, leaving 9 bases between the germline ends. Germline loops: CDR1 SNHLY, CDR2 FYNNEI. The CDR3 covers 13 residues.

The CDR3 nucleotides are TGTGCCAGCAGCTTGCGGAGAGGAGGCCCAGATACGCAGTATTTT. This translates into CASSLRRGGPDTQYF. V is TRBV7-2 and J is TRBJ2-3; D may be TRBD2 (5 bases). The V and J ends lost 3 bases and 4 bases respectively, with 14 bases between them. Germline V gene sequence: CDR1 SGHTA, CDR2 FQGNSA. The CDR3 loop spans 15 amino acids.

J is TRBJ2-3 and V is TRBV5-1; 9 bases line up with TRBD2. With V trimmed by 0 bases and J by 0 bases, 5 bases remained unmatched. Germline values: CDR1 SGHRS, CDR2 YFSETQ. This CDR3 is 17 amino acids long. CDR3 DNA: TGCGCCAGCAGCTTGGATCCTAGCGGGACTAGCACAGATACGCAGTATTTT. Protein product: CASSLDPSGTSTDTQYF.

This chain links TRBV27 with TRBJ2-1, with D perhaps matching TRBD2 (5 bases). Germline V gives CDR1 MNHEY, CDR2 SMNVEV (reference sequence). V was clipped by 2 bases and J by 6 bases, with 17 bases between them. This CDR3 has 16 residues. CDR3 nucleotides: TGTGCCAGCAGTTTAAATTCGGCGGTTAGCGTCAATGAGCAGTTCTTC. It specifies CASSLNSAVSVNEQFF.

This clone was recorded only once. The V call is TRBV5-4, the J call TRBJ2-3, with 12 nucleotides matching TRBD2. Germline V gene sequence: CDR1 SGHNT, CDR2 YYREEE (reference sequence). The junction had 3 bases not matched to a gene; V was cut back by 4 bases and J by 9 bases. The CDR3 sequence is 13 residues long. CDR3 DNA sequence: TGTGCCAGCAGCCCGACTAGCGGGGGAACGCAGTATTTT. This encodes CASSPTSGGTQYF.

J is TRBJ2-7 and V is TRBV5-8; 11 nucleotides align to TRBD2. J was trimmed by 5 bases and V by 4 bases; bases with no gene match: 11. There are 16 residues in the CDR3. Germline CDR1 is SGHTS and CDR2 is YDEGEE. The CDR3 sequence is CASSMFSSGGRNEQYF. The CDR3 region has the DNA TGTGCCAGCAGCATGTTTTCTAGCGGGGGGCGTAACGAGCAGTACTTC.

The chain employs TRBV5-4 and TRBJ1-2; 12 positions agree with TRBD1. Looked up from germline, CDR1 is SGHNT and CDR2 is YYREEE (reference sequence). V shed 10 bases and J 8 bases; nucleotides not matched to a gene: 9. The length of the CDR3 is 13 residues. The CDR3 nucleotides are TGTGCCGCAATGGGACAGGGGGCGCGGGGCTACACCTTC. This encodes CAAMGQGARGYTF.

The chain recombines TRBV28 with TRBJ1-6; tentatively, D is TRBD1 (5 bases). Germline V gene lookup returns CDR1 MDHEN and CDR2 SYDVKM. Trimming cost V 7 bases and J 6 bases, with 13 bases left between them. The CDR3 runs 14 residues. This CDR3 reads CASTLQGTNSPLHF. The CDR3, as DNA: TGTGCCAGCACTTTGCAGGGAACTAATTCACCCCTCCACTTT.

CDR3 bases: TGTGCCAGCAGCTTGGCCCCGGGAGCCCATGGCTACACCTTC. Protein: CASSLAPGAHGYTF. The gene calls are TRBV5-6 and TRBJ1-2; D is unclear. Germline CDR1 is SGHDT and CDR2 is YYEEEE. The V and J ends lost 0 bases and 6 bases respectively, with 12 bases between them. The CDR3 runs to 14 residues.

The rearrangement uses TRBV28 and TRBJ1-3; 7 nucleotides agree with TRBD1. There are 16 residues in the CDR3. Germline trimming cut 6 bases from V and 2 bases from J; bases unmatched to any gene: 10. Germline loops: CDR1 MDHEN, CDR2 SYDVKM. The CDR3 reads CASSPPGQITGNTIYF. As DNA, the CDR3 is TGTGCCAGCAGCCCTCCGGGACAGATAACTGGAAACACCATATATTTT.

This clone was recorded once. The chain combines TRBV9 with TRBJ1-2, with 7 bases lining up with TRBD1. Germline-derived CDR1 and CDR2 are SGDLS and YYNGEE. The junction had 13 bases not matched to a gene; V was cut back by 0 bases and J by 8 bases. The CDR3 has 16 amino acids. CDR3 amino acids: CASSVASDDRVYGYTF. CDR3 bases: TGTGCCAGCAGCGTAGCCTCAGACGACAGGGTCTACGGCTACACCTTC.

The chain combines TRBV28 with TRBJ1-1; 7 bases are a match to TRBD1. This CDR3 contains 14 residues. J lost 6 bases, V lost 5 bases, and 9 bases had no gene match. Germline CDR1 reads MDHEN; CDR2 reads SYDVKM. Written as DNA, the CDR3 is TGTGCCAGCAGTCCCCGACAGGGTCCGGCTGAAGCTTTCTTT. It translates to CASSPRQGPAEAFF.

Details on this clone: Other DNA sequences within the sample encode an identical CDR3. The chain is built from TRBV27 and TRBJ1-1; 8 bases align to TRBD1. V shed 6 bases, J shed 4 bases, and the junction held 1 base outside the gene matches. CDR1 is MNHEY and CDR2 is SMNVEV in the germline V gene (reference sequence). The CDR3 sequence is 12 residues long. The CDR3 protein is CASRQGATEAFF. Written as DNA, the CDR3 is TGTGCCAGCAGGCAGGGGGCCACTGAAGCTTTCTTT.

In its sample, this clone was seen a few times. In the same sample, other DNA sequences code for this CDR3. The V and J genes are TRBV7-9 and TRBJ2-7, with 8 bases that match TRBD1. With 1 base clipped from V and 7 bases from J, the junction kept 3 bases outside the gene matches. The CDR3 length is 13 residues. Germline lookup yields CDR1 SEHNR and CDR2 FQNEAQ (reference sequence). The CDR3 reads CASSLGTGGEQYF. CDR3 bases: TGTGCCAGCAGCTTAGGAACAGGGGGAGAGCAGTACTTC.

The chain carries TRBV5-1 and TRBJ2-5; 10 bases line up with TRBD2. This CDR3 contains 15 residues. The germline V gene encodes CDR1 SGHRS and CDR2 YFSETQ. J was trimmed by 1 base and V by 3 bases; bases with no gene match: 3. This CDR3 reads CASSYSSGGQETQYF. In DNA, the CDR3 is TGCGCCAGCAGCTACTCTAGCGGGGGCCAAGAGACCCAGTACTTC.

The chain carries TRBV11-2 and TRBJ2-4; TRBD2 might be the D (5 bases). Germline CDR1 is SGHAT and CDR2 is FQNNGV. The CDR3 length is 15 residues. V was trimmed by 4 bases and J by 0 bases, leaving 10 bases between them. CDR3 sequence reads: CASSSGLKAKNIQYF. In DNA form, the CDR3 reads TGTGCCAGCAGCTCTGGACTGAAAGCCAAAAACATTCAGTACTTC. The full variable domain, its missing parts supplied by reference TRBV11-2 and TRBJ2-4, is EAGVAQSPRYKIIEKRQSVAFWCNPISGHATLYWYQQILGQGPKLLIQFQNNGVVDDSQLPKDRFSAERLKGVDSTLKIQPAKLEDSAVYLCASSSGLKAKNIQYFGAGTRLSVL.

This clone was detected a few times. The chain combines TRBV9 with TRBJ2-7; 8 bases are a match to TRBD1. Germline lookup yields CDR1 SGDLS and CDR2 YYNGEE. V shed 3 bases, J shed 2 bases, and the junction held 1 base outside the gene matches. The CDR3 spans 13 residues. The CDR3 nucleotides are TGTGCCAGCAGCGCAGGGGGCCCCTACGAGCAGTACTTC. Its translation: CASSAGGPYEQYF.

The V gene is TRBV19, the J gene TRBJ2-3, with TRBD2 identical over 8 bases. Trimming at V came to 3 bases and at J to 5 bases, leaving 7 bases not matched to a gene. Germline-derived CDR1 and CDR2 are LNHDA and SQIVND (reference sequence). The CDR3 is made up of 15 amino acids. CDR3 DNA: TGTGCCAGTAGTATTGTCGGGGGGGCAAGAGATACGCAGTATTTT. Its translation is CASSIVGGARDTQYF.

The chain carries TRBV3-1 (or the pseudogene TRBV3-2) and TRBJ2-5, with TRBD2 matching 7 bases. Germline-derived CDR1 and CDR2 are LGHDT and YNNKEL (reference sequence). J lost 0 bases, V lost 0 bases, and 10 bases had no gene match. The CDR3 is 18 amino acids. CDR3 sequence: CASSQEGPSSGYQETQYF. In DNA, the CDR3 is TGTGCCAGCAGCCAAGAGGGGCCGTCTAGCGGATACCAAGAGACCCAGTACTTC.

The chain couples TRBV7-3 to TRBJ2-1, with 9 nucleotides matching TRBD1. This CDR3 is 13 amino acids long. The V gene end was trimmed by 4 bases and the J gene end by 6 bases; junction bases not matched to a gene: 1. Germline V gene lookup returns CDR1 SGHTA and CDR2 FQGTGA. The CDR3 DNA follows: TGTGCCAGCAGCTCGACAGGGGGCAATGAGCAGTTCTTC. Its protein product is CASSSTGGNEQFF.